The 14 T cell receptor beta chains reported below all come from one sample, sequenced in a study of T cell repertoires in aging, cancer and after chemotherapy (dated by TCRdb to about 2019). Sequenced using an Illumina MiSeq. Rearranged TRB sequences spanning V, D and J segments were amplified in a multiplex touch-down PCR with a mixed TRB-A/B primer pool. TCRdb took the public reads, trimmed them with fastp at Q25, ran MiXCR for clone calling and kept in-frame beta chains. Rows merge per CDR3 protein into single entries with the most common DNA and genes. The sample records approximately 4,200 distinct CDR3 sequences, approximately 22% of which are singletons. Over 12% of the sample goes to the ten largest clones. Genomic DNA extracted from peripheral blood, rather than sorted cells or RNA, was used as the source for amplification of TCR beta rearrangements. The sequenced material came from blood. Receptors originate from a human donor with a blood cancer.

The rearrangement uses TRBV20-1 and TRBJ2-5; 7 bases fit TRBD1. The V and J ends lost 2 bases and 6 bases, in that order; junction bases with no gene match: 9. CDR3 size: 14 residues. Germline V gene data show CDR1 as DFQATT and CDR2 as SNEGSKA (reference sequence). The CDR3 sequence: CSARPYGTAKTQYF. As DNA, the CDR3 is TGCAGTGCTAGACCTTATGGGACAGCTAAGACCCAGTACTTC.

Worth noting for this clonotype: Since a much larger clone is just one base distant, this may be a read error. In DNA, the CDR3 is TGTGCCAGCAAGGAAGGGGGCATAGCGTCCGTCTACACCTTC. Amino acid sequence: CASKEGGIASVYTF. This chain links TRBV6-1 with TRBJ1-2; 7 bases line up with TRBD1. CDR1 is MNHNS and CDR2 is SASEGT in the germline V gene. Germline trimming cut 7 bases from V and 10 bases from J; bases unmatched to any gene: 15. This CDR3 region has 14 residues.

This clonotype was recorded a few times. The CDR3 spells CASSLAGVAYEQYF. DNA of the CDR3: TGCGCCAGCAGTCTAGCGGGGGTAGCCTACGAGCAGTACTTC. The chain couples TRBV4-1 to TRBJ2-7; 10 bases match TRBD2. Germline lookup yields CDR1 MGHRA and CDR2 YSYEKL. This CDR3 is built from 14 residues. Losses at the gene ends were 6 bases for V and 2 bases for J; bases not matched to a gene: 4.

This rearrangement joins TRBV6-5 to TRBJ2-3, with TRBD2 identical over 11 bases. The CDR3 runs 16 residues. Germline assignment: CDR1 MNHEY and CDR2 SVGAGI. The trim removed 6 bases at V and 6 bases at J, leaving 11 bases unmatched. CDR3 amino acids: CASRENLAGGADTQYF. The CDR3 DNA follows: TGTGCCAGCAGGGAGAACCTAGCGGGGGGCGCGGATACGCAGTATTTT.

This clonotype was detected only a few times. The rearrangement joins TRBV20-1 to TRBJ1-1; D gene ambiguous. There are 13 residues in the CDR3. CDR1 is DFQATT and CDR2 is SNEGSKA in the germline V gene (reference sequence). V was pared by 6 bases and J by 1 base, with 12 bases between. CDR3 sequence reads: CSAPLDRNTEAFF. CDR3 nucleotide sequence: TGCAGTGCCCCTTTGGATAGGAACACTGAAGCTTTCTTT.

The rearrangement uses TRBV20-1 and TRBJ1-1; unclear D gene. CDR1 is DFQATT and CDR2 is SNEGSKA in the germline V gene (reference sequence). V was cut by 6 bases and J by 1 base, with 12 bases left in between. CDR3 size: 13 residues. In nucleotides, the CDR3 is TGCAGTGCGCAGACCTTTGGGAACACTGAAGCTTTCTTT. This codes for CSAQTFGNTEAFF.

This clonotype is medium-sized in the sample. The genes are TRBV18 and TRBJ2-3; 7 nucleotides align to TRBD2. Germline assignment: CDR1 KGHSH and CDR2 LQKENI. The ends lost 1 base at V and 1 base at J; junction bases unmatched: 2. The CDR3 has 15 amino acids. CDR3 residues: CASSPLAGGTDTQYF. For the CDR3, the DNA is TGTGCCAGCTCACCACTGGCGGGGGGCACAGATACGCAGTATTTT.

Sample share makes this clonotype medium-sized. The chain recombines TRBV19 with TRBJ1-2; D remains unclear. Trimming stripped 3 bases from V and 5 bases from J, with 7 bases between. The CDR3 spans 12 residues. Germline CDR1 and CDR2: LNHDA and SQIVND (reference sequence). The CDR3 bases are TGTGCCAGTAGTATCCGGACTTATGGCTACACCTTC. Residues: CASSIRTYGYTF.

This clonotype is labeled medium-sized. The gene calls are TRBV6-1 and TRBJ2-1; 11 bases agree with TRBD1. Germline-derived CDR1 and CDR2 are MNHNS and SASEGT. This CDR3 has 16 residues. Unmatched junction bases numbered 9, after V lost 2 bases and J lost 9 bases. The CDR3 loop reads CASSEMVGQGVGEQFF. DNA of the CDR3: TGTGCCAGCAGTGAAATGGTGGGACAGGGGGTCGGTGAGCAGTTCTTC.

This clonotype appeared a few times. CDR3 DNA: TGTGCCAGCAGTTTGGGCGCGCAGGGGAGGAATCAGCCCCAGCATTTT. It codes for CASSLGAQGRNQPQHF. The V and J genes are TRBV12-3 or TRBV12-4 and TRBJ1-5; D might be TRBD1 (6 bases). The V and J ends lost 3 bases and 4 bases respectively, with 16 bases between them. CDR3 length: 16 amino acids.

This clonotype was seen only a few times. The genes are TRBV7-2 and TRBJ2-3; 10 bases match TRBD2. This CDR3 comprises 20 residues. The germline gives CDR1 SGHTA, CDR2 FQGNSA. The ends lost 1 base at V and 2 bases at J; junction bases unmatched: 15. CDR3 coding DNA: TGTGCCAGCAGCTTAGAGGCCCCCCGTTTGAGCGGGGGGGCCACAGATACGCAGTATTTT. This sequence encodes CASSLEAPRLSGGATDTQYF.

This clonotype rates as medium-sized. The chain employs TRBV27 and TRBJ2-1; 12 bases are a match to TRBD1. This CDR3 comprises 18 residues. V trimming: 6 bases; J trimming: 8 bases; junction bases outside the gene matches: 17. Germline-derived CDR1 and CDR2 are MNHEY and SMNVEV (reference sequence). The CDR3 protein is CASRSGTGGGSRGDEQFF. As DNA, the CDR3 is TGTGCCAGCAGATCCGGGACAGGGGGCGGTTCGAGGGGGGATGAGCAGTTCTTC.

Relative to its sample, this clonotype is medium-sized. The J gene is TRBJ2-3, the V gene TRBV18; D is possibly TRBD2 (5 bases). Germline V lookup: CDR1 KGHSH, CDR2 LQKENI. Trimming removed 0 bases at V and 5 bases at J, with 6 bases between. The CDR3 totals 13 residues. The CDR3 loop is CASSPPEEDTQYF. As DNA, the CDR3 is TGTGCCAGCTCACCACCGGAGGAAGATACGCAGTATTTT. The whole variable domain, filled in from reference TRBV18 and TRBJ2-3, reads NAGVMQNPRHLVRRRGQEARLRCSPMKGHSHVYWYRQLPEEGLKFMVYLQKENIIDESGMPKERFSAEFPKEGPSILRIQQVVRGDSAAYFCASSPPEEDTQYFGPGTRLTVL.

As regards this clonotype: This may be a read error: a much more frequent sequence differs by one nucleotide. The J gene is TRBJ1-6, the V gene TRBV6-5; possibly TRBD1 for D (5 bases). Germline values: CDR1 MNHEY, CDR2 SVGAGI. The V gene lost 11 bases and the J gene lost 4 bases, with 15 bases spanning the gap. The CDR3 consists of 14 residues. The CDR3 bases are TGTGCCGGATACCTGGGGGAATATAATTCACCCCTCCACTTT. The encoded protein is CAGYLGEYNSPLHF.